This TCR beta chain was captured by sequencing in a study of PD-1 blockade in mismatch repair-deficient tumors. Study-level points and caveats: Tumor-resident clones, often undetectable pretreatment in blood, expanded then contracted after pembrolizumab.

Sequencing was performed with immunoSEQ multiplex PCR; in TCRdb, only in-frame clones are kept and a portion is missing. There are 85,000 to 130,000 clones in the sample; roughly four fifths occur only once, and roughly 6.3% lies in the top ten. Per the germline V gene, CDR1 is SGHTA and CDR2 is FQGNSA. Trimming cost V 3 bases and J 2 bases, with 11 bases left between them. The CDR3 runs 14 residues. Note on this clone: The antigen remains unidentified.

Mismatch repair deficiency was confirmed in all patients, by PCR or immunohistochemistry. The input for sequencing was peripheral blood, taken approximately 36 weeks after starting pembrolizumab. This TCR was sampled from an adult with mismatch repair-deficient cancer. The chain employs TRBV7-2 and TRBJ2-7; D may be TRBD1 or TRBD2 (5 bases each). CDR3: CASSFGQGPYEQYF. DNA of the CDR3: TGTGCCAGCAGCTTCGGGCAGGGACCCTACGAGCAGTACTTC.